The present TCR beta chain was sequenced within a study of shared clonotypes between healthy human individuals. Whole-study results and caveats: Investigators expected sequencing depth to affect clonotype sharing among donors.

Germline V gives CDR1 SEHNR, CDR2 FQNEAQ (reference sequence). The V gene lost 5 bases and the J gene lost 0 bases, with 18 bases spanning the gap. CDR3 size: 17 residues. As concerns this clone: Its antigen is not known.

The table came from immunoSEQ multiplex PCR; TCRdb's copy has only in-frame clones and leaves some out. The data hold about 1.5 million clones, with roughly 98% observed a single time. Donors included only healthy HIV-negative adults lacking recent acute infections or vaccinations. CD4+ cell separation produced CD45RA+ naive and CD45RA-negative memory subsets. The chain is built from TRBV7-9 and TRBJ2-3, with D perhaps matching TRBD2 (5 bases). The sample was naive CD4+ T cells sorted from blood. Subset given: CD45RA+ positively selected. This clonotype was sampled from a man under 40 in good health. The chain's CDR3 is CASSHSQLVTSTDTQYF. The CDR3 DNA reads TGTGCCAGCAGCCATTCCCAACTAGTTACTAGCACAGATACGCAGTATTTT.